The 21 T cell receptor beta chains presented below share a single source sample, sequenced in a study of blood T cell repertoires in COVID-19. Clones were read by immunoSEQ multiplex PCR, and TCRdb kept only the in-frame ones, dropping some. The sample has approximately 50,000 clones, 85% seen once. The sample comprised peripheral blood. These receptors originate from a human donor in a cohort sampled during active COVID-19.

This chain connects TRBV6-5 to TRBJ2-7; TRBD1 might be the D (7 bases). CDR3 length equals 12 residues. CDR1 MNHEY and CDR2 SVGAGI come from the germline V gene. Deletions cut 6 bases from V and 4 bases from J, with 10 bases between. For the CDR3, the DNA is TGTGCCAGCAGGGGGGGACAGTACGAGCAGTACTTC. Its protein is CASRGGQYEQYF.

The V call is TRBV5-8, the J call TRBJ2-1, with TRBD1 matching 9 bases. V trimming: 4 bases; J trimming: 7 bases; junction bases outside the gene matches: 9. CDR1 is SGHTS, CDR2 YDEGEE, per germline. The CDR3 loop spans 15 amino acids. This chain's CDR3 is CASSKQGASGNEQFF. The CDR3 nucleotides read TGTGCCAGCAGCAAACAGGGGGCCAGCGGGAATGAGCAGTTCTTC.

V usage is TRBV27 and J usage is TRBJ1-6, with D uncertain. Per the germline V gene, CDR1 is MNHEY and CDR2 is SMNVEV (reference sequence). V gave up 8 bases and J gave up 9 bases, with 20 bases separating them. The CDR3 runs to 15 residues. CDR3 amino acids: CASSLAVEIGSPLHF. DNA of the CDR3: TGTGCCAGCTCTTTGGCCGTGGAGATCGGTTCACCCCTCCACTTT.

The V call is TRBV5-5, the J call TRBJ1-2; D possibly corresponds to TRBD1 (5 bases). V was pared by 1 base and J by 3 bases, with 7 bases between. This CDR3 is built from 13 residues. Germline V gives CDR1 SGHKS, CDR2 YYEKEE (reference sequence). The CDR3 sequence is CASSLMTDYGYTF. The CDR3, as DNA: TGTGCCAGCAGCTTGATGACAGACTATGGCTACACCTTC.

The rearrangement uses TRBV4-3 and TRBJ1-4, with 7 bases lining up with TRBD1. Germline trimming cut 3 bases from V and 5 bases from J; bases unmatched to any gene: 6. The CDR3 is 15 amino acids. Germline V gene data show CDR1 as LGHNA and CDR2 as YSLEER. CDR3 amino acids: CASSQAGTANEKLFF. As DNA, the CDR3 is TGCGCCAGCAGCCAGGCCGGGACAGCGAATGAAAAACTGTTTTTT.

There are a few counts of this clone. The chain recombines TRBV7-2 with TRBJ1-5; TRBD1 is a possible D gene (6 bases). Germline CDR1 reads SGHTA; CDR2 reads FQGNSA. This CDR3 has 15 residues. V lost 5 bases, J lost 6 bases, and 17 bases lay in between. In DNA, the CDR3 is TGTGCCAGCAGCAAGCCGCAGGGGTTCGGTCAGCCCCAGCATTTT. It codes for CASSKPQGFGQPQHF. Full variable domain (outside the CDR3, taken from reference TRBV7-2 and TRBJ1-5): GAGVSQSPSNKVTEKGKDVELRCDPISGHTALYWYRQSLGQGLEFLIYFQGNSAPDKSGLPSDRFSAERTGGSVSTLTIQRTQQEDSAVYLCASSKPQGFGQPQHFGDGTRLSIL.

V and J are TRBV20-1 and TRBJ2-3; TRBD1 matches at 7 bases. The CDR3 spans 15 residues. Germline CDR1 reads DFQATT; CDR2 reads SNEGSKA (reference sequence). V gave up 3 bases and J gave up 5 bases; unmatched junction bases: 11. CDR3 nucleotide sequence: TGCAGTGCTAGTGGACAGGCACTAGGTCGAGATACGCAGTATTTT. This gives the protein CSASGQALGRDTQYF.

This clone has a single count. DNA for the CDR3: TGCGCCAGCAGCCAAGATGTCCGGGGGAGGGTCGATGGCTACACCTTC. The encoded protein is CASSQDVRGRVDGYTF. The chain has TRBV4-3 and TRBJ1-2; D may be TRBD1 (5 bases). V gave up 0 bases and J gave up 6 bases, with 17 bases separating them. The germline gives CDR1 LGHNA, CDR2 YSLEER. The CDR3 consists of 16 residues.

This clone appeared once. As DNA, the CDR3 is TGTGCCAGCAGCTCGGGACTAGCGCCTCGCAGTGCAGATACGCAGTATTTT. Amino acid sequence: CASSSGLAPRSADTQYF. The rearrangement links TRBV7-2 to TRBJ2-3, with 10 bases matching TRBD2. The CDR3 runs 17 residues. Germline V gene data show CDR1 as SGHTA and CDR2 as FQGNSA. The junction had 11 bases not matched to a gene; V was cut back by 4 bases and J by 4 bases.

V gene TRBV4-2 combines with J gene TRBJ2-7; 11 positions agree with TRBD2. V gave up 3 bases and J gave up 1 base; unmatched junction bases: 5. This CDR3 is 16 amino acids long. Germline assignment: CDR1 LGHNA and CDR2 YNFKEQ. The CDR3 DNA sequence: TGTGCCAGCAGCCAGGTAACTAGCGGGAGTTCCTACGAGCAGTACTTC. This translates into CASSQVTSGSSYEQYF.

The gene calls are TRBV28 and TRBJ2-1, with TRBD2 matching over 7 bases. This CDR3 is 15 amino acids long. Germline CDR1 and CDR2: MDHEN and SYDVKM. Trimming took 5 bases from V and 7 from J; bases not matched to a gene: 11. The CDR3 DNA is TGTGCCAGCAGTCGGAGGGGAGGGAGTTGGAATGAGCAGTTCTTC. This codes for CASSRRGGSWNEQFF. Looking up the rest from reference TRBV28 and TRBJ2-1 gives the full variable domain: DVKVTQSSRYLVKRTGEKVFLECVQDMDHENMFWYRQDPGLGLRLIYFSYDVKMKEKGDIPEGYSVSREKKERFSLILESASTNQTSMYLCASSRRGGSWNEQFFGPGTRLTVL.

The chain employs TRBV2 and TRBJ2-7; no clear D gene. This CDR3 is built from 11 residues. Germline V gene data show CDR1 as SNHLY and CDR2 as FYNNEI. The V and J ends lost 7 bases and 7 bases respectively, with 11 bases between them. CDR3 protein: CASNTAAEQYF. DNA for the CDR3: TGTGCCAGCAACACCGCCGCAGAGCAGTACTTC.

This chain links TRBV28 with TRBJ1-3; 10 bases line up with TRBD1. This CDR3 comprises 16 residues. Trimming cost V 5 bases and J 4 bases; bases outside gene matches: 8. Per germline, CDR1 MDHEN and CDR2 SYDVKM. The CDR3 coding sequence is TGTGCCAGCAGTGCCTCGGGACAGGGGTGGGGAAACACCATATATTTT. Its protein product is CASSASGQGWGNTIYF.

V and J are TRBV11-3 and TRBJ2-1; 12 bases align to TRBD2. CDR1 SGHNT and CDR2 YENEEA come from the germline V gene. The CDR3 is 15 amino acids. The V and J ends lost 3 bases and 8 bases, in that order; junction bases with no gene match: 5. CDR3 in amino acids: CASSLASGRAYEQFF. The CDR3 DNA reads as TGTGCCAGCAGCTTGGCTAGCGGGAGGGCGTATGAGCAGTTCTTC.

The rearrangement links TRBV7-9 to TRBJ1-3; 7 bases agree with TRBD1. Germline CDR1 is SEHNR and CDR2 is FQNEAQ (reference sequence). After removal of 8 bases from V and 2 bases from J, the junction contained 6 bases not matched to a gene. The CDR3 consists of 14 residues. The chain's CDR3 is CASFITGAGNTIYF. The CDR3, as DNA: TGTGCCAGCTTTATCACAGGGGCTGGAAACACCATATATTTT.

CDR3 nucleotide sequence: TGTGCCAGCAGCCCAAGGACAGGGGCCGGGGAGCTGTTTTTT. Translation gives CASSPRTGAGELFF. The chain carries TRBV11-3 and TRBJ2-2; 9 bases are a match to TRBD1. The J segment lost 6 bases and the V segment lost 5 bases, leaving 4 bases of the junction unmatched. The CDR3 has 14 amino acids. Germline CDR1 is SGHNT and CDR2 is YENEEA.

The V and J genes are TRBV28 and TRBJ1-2; 8 bases map to TRBD1. Germline V CDR1 and CDR2: MDHEN, SYDVKM. This CDR3 region has 13 residues. V gave up 2 bases and J gave up 4 bases; unmatched junction bases: 0. CDR3 nucleotides: TGTGCCAGCAGTTTAGGACAGGGCTATGGCTACACCTTC. This gives the protein CASSLGQGYGYTF.

The J gene is TRBJ1-5, the V gene TRBV28; 9 bases map to TRBD1. CDR1 MDHEN and CDR2 SYDVKM come from the germline V gene. The CDR3 spans 14 residues. The ends lost 10 bases at V and 7 bases at J; junction bases unmatched: 11. CDR3 in DNA: TGTGCCACTACCACAGGGGGCTTAAGACAGCCCCAGCATTTT. This codes for CATTTGGLRQPQHF. Drawing the rest from reference TRBV28 and TRBJ1-5, the complete variable domain is DVKVTQSSRYLVKRTGEKVFLECVQDMDHENMFWYRQDPGLGLRLIYFSYDVKMKEKGDIPEGYSVSREKKERFSLILESASTNQTSMYLCATTTGGLRQPQHFGDGTRLSIL.

The rearrangement uses TRBV19 and TRBJ2-5; 13 bases are shared with TRBD2. V shed 5 bases, J shed 5 bases, and the junction held 2 bases outside the gene matches. CDR1 is LNHDA and CDR2 is SQIVND in the germline V gene (reference sequence). The CDR3 sequence is 14 residues long. CDR3 DNA: TGTGCCAGTAGTGGGACTAGCGGGGCGGAGACCCAGTACTTC. Its protein is CASSGTSGAETQYF.

This chain joins TRBV29-1 and TRBJ2-7; TRBD1 is a possible D gene (7 bases). This CDR3 spans 13 amino acids. Trimming removed 1 base at V and 6 bases at J, with 13 bases between. CDR1 SQVTM and CDR2 ANQGSEA come from the germline V gene. The CDR3 nucleotides read TGCAGCGTTGAAGGCCAGGGGGGCCTCGAGCAGTACTTC. This sequence encodes CSVEGQGGLEQYF.

J is TRBJ2-5 and V is TRBV7-2; 9 bases agree with TRBD1. V shed 3 bases, J shed 5 bases, and the junction held 7 bases outside the gene matches. Per germline, CDR1 SGHTA and CDR2 FQGNSA. This CDR3 region has 15 residues. This CDR3 is CASSFSGTGYETQYF. The CDR3 coding sequence is TGTGCCAGCAGCTTCTCCGGGACAGGGTATGAGACCCAGTACTTC.